This T cell receptor (beta chain) is drawn from a study of human T cells and chemical hapten exposure. On the study more broadly: Patients got weekly scalp diphenylcyclopropenone doses over the roughly 22-week study.

With 0 bases clipped from V and 2 bases from J, the junction kept 5 bases outside the gene matches. Germline loops: CDR1 SGHRS, CDR2 YFSETQ. This CDR3 comprises 17 residues. In TCRdb, the RACE reads were re-called with MiXCR into one record per CDR3 protein. The sample has about 190,000 distinct CDR3 sequences; around a quarter are singletons. Noted time point: patch test 3, about 24 weeks after DPC sensitization. The treatment was: therapeutic diphenylcyclopropenone sensitization with weekly scalp DPC. This sequence originates from a woman aged 40 to 50 with alopecia areata. Some clones in this sample may be carry-over from other donors' samples. The chain links TRBV5-1 to TRBJ2-3, with 11 bases matching TRBD2. Sequenced here: whole blood, sampled in connection with sensitization to the hapten diphenylcyclopropenone (DPC). The CDR3 sequence: CASSLESSGGTTDTQYF. The CDR3 nucleotides read TGCGCCAGCAGCTTGGAGTCTAGCGGGGGGACCACAGATACGCAGTATTTT.